This is a list of T cell receptor beta chains from one sample in a study of OX40 agonist ivuxolimab in advanced cancers. Method: immunoSEQ multiplex PCR; TCRdb's copy keeps in-frame clones and lacks some. The sample lists 57,000 or so clones; less than 90% were seen once. Source: CD4+ or CD8+ T cells sorted from blood, taken in a trial of the OX40 agonist ivuxolimab. The receptor source for this set is an adult with an advanced solid tumor such as melanoma, head and neck, liver or kidney cancer. CDR3s include the opening cysteine and the closing phenylalanine or tryptophan. Each record gives: V gene, D gene, J gene, clone size, CDR3 DNA, CDR3 protein. D genes are given only for firm matches. Not all rows give a size; the values are once, few, many and, for expanded clones, a class.

>TRBV9|TRBD1|TRBJ2-1|.
TGTGCCAGCAGCGTAGCTATTGGGGACAGGGGGCTGCTTGAGCAGTTCTTC
CASSVAIGDRGLLEQFF
>TRBV6-1|.|TRBJ1-6|.
TGTGCCAGCAGTAGACAGGCCTATAATTCACCCCTCCACTTT
CASSRQAYNSPLHF
>TRBV15|TRBD1|TRBJ2-7|.
TGTGCCACCAGTCGACAGGGACCCTACGAGCAGTACTTC
CATSRQGPYEQYF
>TRBV14|.|TRBJ1-2|few
TGTGCCAGCAGCCAAGATAGTTATGGCTACACCTTC
CASSQDSYGYTF
>TRBV27|.|TRBJ2-7|.
TGTGCCAGCAGTTTACTCCGTACTAGAGCCACCTACGAGCAGTACTTC
CASSLLRTRATYEQYF
>TRBV4-3|.|TRBJ2-7|.
TGCGCCAGCAGCCCCAATCGACATAACCCCTCCTACGAGCAGTACTTC
CASSPNRHNPSYEQYF
>TRBV28|.|TRBJ1-4|.
TGTGCCAGCAGTTTAGTGCAATTCGGTGAAAAACTGTTTTTT
CASSLVQFGEKLFF
>TRBV28|.|TRBJ1-5|.
TGTGCCAGCAGTCCACCTGCAGGGCAGAATCAGCCCCAGCATTTT
CASSPPAGQNQPQHF
>TRBV28|.|TRBJ2-7|.
TGTGCCAGCATCAGTGGAGGGTCCTACGAGCAGTACTTC
CASISGGSYEQYF
>TRBV11-1|.|TRBJ2-1|.
TGTGCCAGCAGCTTAGGGGGCTACAATGAGCAGTTCTTC
CASSLGGYNEQFF
>TRBV7-8|.|TRBJ1-6|.
TGTGCCAGCAGCTCCCACAGGGTACGGGCTAATTCACCCCTCCACTTT
CASSSHRVRANSPLHF
>TRBV7-9|.|TRBJ1-2|.
TGTGCCAGCAGCTTGTCGGCCGGGCCGTATGGCTACACCTTC
CASSLSAGPYGYTF
>TRBV4-2|TRBD1|TRBJ1-2|.
TGTGCCAGCAGCCAAGATGAGGGGACAGGGGTTATTCTCTATGGCTACACCTTC
CASSQDEGTGVILYGYTF
>TRBV5-8|TRBD1|TRBJ1-6|.
TGTGCCAGCATCATACAGGGGGCTCGGAATTCACCCCTCCACTTT
CASIIQGARNSPLHF
>TRBV15|.|TRBJ2-5|.
TGTGCCACCAGCAGCCAAGGGGGGCTAGGCGAGACCCAGTACTTC
CATSSQGGLGETQYF
>TRBV27|.|TRBJ1-3|.
TGTGCCAGCAGTTTATCAGGGCCTGGAAACACCATATATTTT
CASSLSGPGNTIYF
>TRBV19|.|TRBJ1-4|.
TGTGCCAGTAGTATGGAGCCTTTCGGGTCTTTCGATGAAAAACTGTTTTTT
CASSMEPFGSFDEKLFF
>TRBV27|.|TRBJ2-7|.
TGTGCCAGCAGTGCTAGAAGCCACGAGCAGTACTTC
CASSARSHEQYF
>TRBV6-9|TRBD2|TRBJ2-1|.
TGTGCCAGCTCTCCCCCCCTAGCGGGGGGGCCGCCCTACGACAATGAGCAGTTCTTC
CASSPPLAGGPPYDNEQFF
>TRBV6-1|.|TRBJ1-5|.
TGTGCCAGCAGTGAAGCAGGGGGAAGGAGTCAGCCCCAGCATTTT
CASSEAGGRSQPQHF
>TRBV6-5|.|TRBJ1-3|.
TGTGCCAGCAGTCGGACATCTGGAAACACCATATATTTT
CASSRTSGNTIYF
>TRBV7-9|.|TRBJ2-7|once
TGTGCCAGCAGCTTAGCGCTGGCAGGGATCTCCTACGAGCAGTACTTC
CASSLALAGISYEQYF
>TRBV5-1|.|TRBJ2-5|.
TGCGCCAGCAGCCAGCCGGGACACGGTGGGGAGACCCAGTACTTC
CASSQPGHGGETQYF